This T cell receptor (beta chain) was identified during a study of beta chain features in type 1 diabetes. Study in general: When patients were set against healthy donors, age, gender and cell yields were similar. Overall study findings and caveats: Researchers cautioned that cDNA sequencing could over-represent cells with high TCR expression. Moderately but significantly shorter TCRB CDR3s were found in Type 1 diabetes patients in all four CD4+ subsets. HLA influence on TCRB rearrangement stayed unresolved here.

Isolated RNA was reverse transcribed in full, so expressed TCRB transcripts were sequenced. Generated by immunoSEQ multiplex PCR, the TCRdb table keeps only in-frame clones and is missing some. Of approximately 170,000 clones detected, roughly 59% appear once; the ten largest clones hold roughly 0.089%. V lost 1 base and J 8 bases, leaving 17 bases between the germline ends. Germline CDR1 reads MNHNS; CDR2 reads SASEGT. The CDR3 spans 15 residues. Concerning this clone: Its antigen is undetermined.

The sequence was collected from a man aged 30-40 years with type 1 diabetes. Sequencing was done on a sample of naive CD4+ T cells from blood. The genes are TRBV6-1 and TRBJ1-2; D is ambiguous. CDR3 residues: CASSEGRLDVEGYTF. The DNA of the CDR3 is TGTGCCAGCAGTGAAGGGCGCCTCGACGTGGAAGGCTACACCTTC.